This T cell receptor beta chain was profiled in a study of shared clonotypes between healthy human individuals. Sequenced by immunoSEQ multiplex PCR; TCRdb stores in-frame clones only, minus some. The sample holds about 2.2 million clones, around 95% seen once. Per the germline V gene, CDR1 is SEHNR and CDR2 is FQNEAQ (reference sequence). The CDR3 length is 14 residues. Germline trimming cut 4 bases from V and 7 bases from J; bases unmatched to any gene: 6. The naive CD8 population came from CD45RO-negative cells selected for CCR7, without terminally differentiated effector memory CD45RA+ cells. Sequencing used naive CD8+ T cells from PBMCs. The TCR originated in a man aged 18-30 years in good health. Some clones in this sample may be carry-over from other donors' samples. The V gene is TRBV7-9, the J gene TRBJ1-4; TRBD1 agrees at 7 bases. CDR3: CASSSPGTVEKLFF. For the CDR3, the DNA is TGTGCCAGCAGCTCTCCCGGGACAGTTGAAAAACTGTTTTTT.